This T cell receptor beta chain comes out of a study of vaccination effects on CD4 cells after COVID-19. Germline assignment: CDR1 WNHNN and CDR2 SYGVQD (reference sequence). The V end was cut by 4 bases, the J end by 0 bases, with 10 bases between. This CDR3 is 15 amino acids long. As to this clone: The antigen is unknown.

Profiled with immunoSEQ multiplex PCR; TCRdb holds only in-frame clones, not every one. This sample carries over 50,000 clones, roughly 79% of them seen once, and the ten largest clones take about 2.5%. Peptide-pool stimulation followed by sequencing identified expanded antigen-specific CD4+ clonotypes in the ViraFEST assay. Upon completion of 10 days in culture, CD4+ T cells were isolated. Specimen: CD4+ T cells from PBMCs cultured with HCoV-229E spike peptides, collected before COVID-19 vaccination. The chain joins TRBV10-1 to TRBJ2-1; D ambiguous. The TCR sequence derives from a human donor who received a COVID-19 vaccine. In nucleotides, the CDR3 is TGCGCCAGCAGTGCTAGGACGAGCTCCTACAATGAGCAGTTCTTC. It translates to CASSARTSSYNEQFF.